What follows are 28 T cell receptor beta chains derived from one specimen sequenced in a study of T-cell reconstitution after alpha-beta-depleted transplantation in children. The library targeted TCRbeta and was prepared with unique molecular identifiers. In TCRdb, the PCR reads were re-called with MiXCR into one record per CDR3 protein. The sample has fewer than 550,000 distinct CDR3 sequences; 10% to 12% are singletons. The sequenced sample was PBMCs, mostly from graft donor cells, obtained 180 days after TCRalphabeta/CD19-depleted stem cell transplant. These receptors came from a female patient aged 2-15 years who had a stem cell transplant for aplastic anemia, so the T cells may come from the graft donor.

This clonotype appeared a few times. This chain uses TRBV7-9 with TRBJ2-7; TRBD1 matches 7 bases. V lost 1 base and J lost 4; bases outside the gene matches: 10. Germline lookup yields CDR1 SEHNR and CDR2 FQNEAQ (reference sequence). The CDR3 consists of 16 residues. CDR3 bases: TGTGCCAGCAGCTTAGACGGCGGTAACAGGGGTTACGAGCAGTACTTC. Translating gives CASSLDGGNRGYEQYF.

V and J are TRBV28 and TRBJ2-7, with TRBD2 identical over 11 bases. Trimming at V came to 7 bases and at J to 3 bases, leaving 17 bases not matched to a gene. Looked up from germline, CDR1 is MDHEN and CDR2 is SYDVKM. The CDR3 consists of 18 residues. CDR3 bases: TGTGCCAGCACCCCTCCCGGGGCTAGCGGGAGGCGGGGCTACGAGCAGTACTTC. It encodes CASTPPGASGRRGYEQYF.

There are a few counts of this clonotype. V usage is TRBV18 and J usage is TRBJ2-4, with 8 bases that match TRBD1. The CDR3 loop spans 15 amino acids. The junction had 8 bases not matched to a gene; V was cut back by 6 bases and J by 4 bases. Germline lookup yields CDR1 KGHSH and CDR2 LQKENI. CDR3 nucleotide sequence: TGTGCCAGCTCCCCCTCGACAGGGGCGAAAAACATTCAGTACTTC. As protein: CASSPSTGAKNIQYF.

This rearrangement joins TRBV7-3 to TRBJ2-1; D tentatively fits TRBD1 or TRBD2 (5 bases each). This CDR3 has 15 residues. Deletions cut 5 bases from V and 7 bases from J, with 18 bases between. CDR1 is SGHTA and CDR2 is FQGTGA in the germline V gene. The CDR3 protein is CASSPGRRDLNEQFF. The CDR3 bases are TGTGCCAGCAGCCCGGGACGCAGGGATCTAAATGAGCAGTTCTTC.

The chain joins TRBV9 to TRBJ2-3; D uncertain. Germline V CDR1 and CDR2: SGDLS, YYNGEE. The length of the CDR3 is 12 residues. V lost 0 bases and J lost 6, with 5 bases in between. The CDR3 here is CASSVVSDTQYF. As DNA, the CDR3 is TGTGCCAGCAGCGTAGTTTCCGATACGCAGTATTTT.

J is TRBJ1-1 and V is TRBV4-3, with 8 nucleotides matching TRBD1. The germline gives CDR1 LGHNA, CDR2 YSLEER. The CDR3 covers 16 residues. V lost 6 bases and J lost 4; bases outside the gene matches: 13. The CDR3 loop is CASRYRTGTGCTEAFF. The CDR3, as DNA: TGCGCCAGCAGGTATCGGACAGGGACGGGGTGCACTGAAGCTTTCTTT.

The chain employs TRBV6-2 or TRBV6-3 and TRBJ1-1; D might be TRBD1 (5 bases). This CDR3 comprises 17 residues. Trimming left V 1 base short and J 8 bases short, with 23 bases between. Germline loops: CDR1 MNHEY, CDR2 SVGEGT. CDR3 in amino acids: CASSYLGTRGGAGEAFF. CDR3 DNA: TGTGCCAGCAGTTACTTGGGGACGCGCGGCGGGGCAGGGGAAGCTTTCTTT.

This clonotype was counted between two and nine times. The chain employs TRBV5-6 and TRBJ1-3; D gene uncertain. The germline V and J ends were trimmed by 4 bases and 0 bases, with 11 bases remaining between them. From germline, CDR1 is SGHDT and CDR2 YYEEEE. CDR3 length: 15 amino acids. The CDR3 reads CASSLRSRSGNTIYF. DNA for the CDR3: TGTGCCAGCAGCCTAAGAAGCCGCTCTGGAAACACCATATATTTT.

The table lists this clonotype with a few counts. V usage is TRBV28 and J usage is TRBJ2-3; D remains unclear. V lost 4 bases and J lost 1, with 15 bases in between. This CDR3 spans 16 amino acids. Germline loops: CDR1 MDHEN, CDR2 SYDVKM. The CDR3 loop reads CASSYRVLVGTDTQYF. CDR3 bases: TGTGCCAGCAGTTACCGGGTGCTGGTCGGCACAGATACGCAGTATTTT.

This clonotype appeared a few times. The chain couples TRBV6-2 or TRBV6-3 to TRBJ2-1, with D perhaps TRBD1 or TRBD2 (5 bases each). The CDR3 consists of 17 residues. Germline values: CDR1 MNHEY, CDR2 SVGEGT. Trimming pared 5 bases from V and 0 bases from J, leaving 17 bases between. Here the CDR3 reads CASSISFRDGSYNEQFF. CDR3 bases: TGTGCCAGCAGTATATCGTTCCGGGACGGCTCCTACAATGAGCAGTTCTTC.

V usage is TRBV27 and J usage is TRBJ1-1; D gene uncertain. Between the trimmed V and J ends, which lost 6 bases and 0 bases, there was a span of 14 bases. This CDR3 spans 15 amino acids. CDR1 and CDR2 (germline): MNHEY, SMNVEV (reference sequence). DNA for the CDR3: TGTGCCAGCAGCGACTTCAGGCCGATGAACACTGAAGCTTTCTTT. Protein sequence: CASSDFRPMNTEAFF.

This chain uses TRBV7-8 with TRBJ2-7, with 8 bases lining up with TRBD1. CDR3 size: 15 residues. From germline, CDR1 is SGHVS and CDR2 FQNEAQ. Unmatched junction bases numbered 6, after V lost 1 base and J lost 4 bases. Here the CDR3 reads CASSLGGTGGYEQYV. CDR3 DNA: TGTGCCAGCAGCTTAGGCGGGACAGGAGGTTACGAGCAGTACGTC.

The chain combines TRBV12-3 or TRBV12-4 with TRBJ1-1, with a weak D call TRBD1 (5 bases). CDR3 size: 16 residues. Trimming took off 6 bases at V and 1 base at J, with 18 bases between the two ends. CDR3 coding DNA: TGTGCCAGCAGATCCGGGACGCCTTTCGGGAACACTGAAGCTTTCTTT. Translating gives CASRSGTPFGNTEAFF.

This chain's CDR3 is CASSLSGGGNQPQHF. For the CDR3, the DNA is TGTGCCAGCAGTTTAAGTGGAGGGGGCAATCAGCCCCAGCATTTT. This chain joins TRBV28 and TRBJ1-5; TRBD1 might be the D (5 bases). Trimming left V 2 bases short and J 2 bases short, with 10 bases between. This CDR3 has 15 amino acids. Germline V CDR1 and CDR2: MDHEN, SYDVKM.

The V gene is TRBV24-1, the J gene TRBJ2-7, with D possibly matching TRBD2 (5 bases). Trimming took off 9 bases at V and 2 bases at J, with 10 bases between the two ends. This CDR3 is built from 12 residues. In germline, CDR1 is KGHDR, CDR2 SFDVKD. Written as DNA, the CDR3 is TGTGCCACCTCACCCGGGACCTACGAGCAGTACTTC. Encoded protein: CATSPGTYEQYF.

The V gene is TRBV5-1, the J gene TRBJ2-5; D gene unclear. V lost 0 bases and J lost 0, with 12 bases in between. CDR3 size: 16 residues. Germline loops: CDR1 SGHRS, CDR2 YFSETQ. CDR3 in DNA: TGCGCCAGCAGCTTGGCTGGAGTCTGGTACCAAGAGACCCAGTACTTC. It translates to CASSLAGVWYQETQYF. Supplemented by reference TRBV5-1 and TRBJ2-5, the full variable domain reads KAGVTQTPRYLIKTRGQQVTLSCSPISGHRSVSWYQQTPGQGLQFLFEYFSETQRNKGNFPGRFSGRQFSNSRSEMNVSTLELGDSALYLCASSLAGVWYQETQYFGPGTRLLVL.

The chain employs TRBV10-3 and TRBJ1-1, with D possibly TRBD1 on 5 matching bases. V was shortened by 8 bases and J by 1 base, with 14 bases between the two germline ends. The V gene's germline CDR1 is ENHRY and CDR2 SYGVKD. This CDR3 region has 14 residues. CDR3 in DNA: TGTGCCATCGGCGCCCGGGGGACGAACACTGAAGCTTTCTTT. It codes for CAIGARGTNTEAFF.

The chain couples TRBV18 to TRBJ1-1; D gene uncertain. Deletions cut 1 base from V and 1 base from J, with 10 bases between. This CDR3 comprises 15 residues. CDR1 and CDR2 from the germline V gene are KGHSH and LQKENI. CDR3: CASSPRETSNTEAFF. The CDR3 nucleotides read TGTGCCAGCTCACCACGTGAGACCTCGAACACTGAAGCTTTCTTT.

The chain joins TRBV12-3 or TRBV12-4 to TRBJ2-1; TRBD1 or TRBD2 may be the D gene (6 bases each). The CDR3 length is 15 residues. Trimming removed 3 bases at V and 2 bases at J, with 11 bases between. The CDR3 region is CASSFGGSPYNEQFF. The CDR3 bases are TGTGCCAGCAGTTTCGGGGGCTCGCCCTACAATGAGCAGTTCTTC.

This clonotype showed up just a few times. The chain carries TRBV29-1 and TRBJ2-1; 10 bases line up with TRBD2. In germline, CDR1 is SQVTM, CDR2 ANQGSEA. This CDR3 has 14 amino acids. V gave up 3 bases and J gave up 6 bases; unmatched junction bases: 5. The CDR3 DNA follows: TGCAGCGTTGACGCTAGCGGGAGTGGCAATGAGCAGTTCTTC. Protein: CSVDASGSGNEQFF.

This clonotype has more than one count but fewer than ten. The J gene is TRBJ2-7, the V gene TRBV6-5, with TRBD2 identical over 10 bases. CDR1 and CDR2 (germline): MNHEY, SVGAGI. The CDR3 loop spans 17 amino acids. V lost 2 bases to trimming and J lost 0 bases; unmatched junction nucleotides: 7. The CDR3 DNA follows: TGTGCCAGCAGTTACACTCTAGCGGGAGCCTCCTCCTACGAGCAGTACTTC. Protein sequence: CASSYTLAGASSYEQYF.

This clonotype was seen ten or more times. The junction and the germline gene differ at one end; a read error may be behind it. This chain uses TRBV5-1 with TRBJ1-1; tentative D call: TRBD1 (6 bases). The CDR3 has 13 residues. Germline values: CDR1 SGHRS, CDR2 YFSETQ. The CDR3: CASSLGGRTEAFF. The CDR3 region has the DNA TGTGCCAGCAGTTTAGGGGGGCGGACTGAAGCTTTCTTT.

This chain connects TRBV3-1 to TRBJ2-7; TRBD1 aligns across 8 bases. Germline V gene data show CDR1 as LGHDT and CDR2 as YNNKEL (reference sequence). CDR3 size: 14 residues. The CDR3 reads CASSQAGGVDEQCV. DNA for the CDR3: TGTGCCAGCAGCCAGGCAGGGGGCGTTGACGAGCAGTGCGTC.

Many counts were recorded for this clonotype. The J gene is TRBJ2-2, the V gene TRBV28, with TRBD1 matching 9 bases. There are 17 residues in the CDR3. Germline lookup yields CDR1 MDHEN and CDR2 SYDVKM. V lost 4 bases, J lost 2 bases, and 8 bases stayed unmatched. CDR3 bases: TGTGCCAGCAGTTCCCCCCGGACAGGGGTTAACACCGGGGAGCTGTTTTTT. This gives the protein CASSSPRTGVNTGELFF.

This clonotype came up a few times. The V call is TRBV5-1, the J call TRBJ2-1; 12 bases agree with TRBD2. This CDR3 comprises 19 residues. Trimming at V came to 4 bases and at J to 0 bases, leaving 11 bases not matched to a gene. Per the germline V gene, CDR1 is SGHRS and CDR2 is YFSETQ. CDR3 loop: CASSRVASGRALSYNEQFF. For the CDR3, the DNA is TGCGCCAGCAGCCGGGTGGCTAGCGGGAGGGCCCTCTCCTACAATGAGCAGTTCTTC.

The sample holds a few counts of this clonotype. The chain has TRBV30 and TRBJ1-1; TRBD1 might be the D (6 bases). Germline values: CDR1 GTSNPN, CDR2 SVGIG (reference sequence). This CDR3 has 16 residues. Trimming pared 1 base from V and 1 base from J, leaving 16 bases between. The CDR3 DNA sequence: TGTGCCTGGAGTGCGACACCCGGGACAAAGAACACTGAAGCTTTCTTT. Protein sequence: CAWSATPGTKNTEAFF.

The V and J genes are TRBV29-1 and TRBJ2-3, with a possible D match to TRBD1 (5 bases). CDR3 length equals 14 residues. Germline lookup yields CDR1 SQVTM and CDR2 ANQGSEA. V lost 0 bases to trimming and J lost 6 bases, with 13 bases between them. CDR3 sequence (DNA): TGCAGCGTTGAAGATGTGTACAGGTCGGATACGCAGTATTTT. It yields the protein CSVEDVYRSDTQYF.

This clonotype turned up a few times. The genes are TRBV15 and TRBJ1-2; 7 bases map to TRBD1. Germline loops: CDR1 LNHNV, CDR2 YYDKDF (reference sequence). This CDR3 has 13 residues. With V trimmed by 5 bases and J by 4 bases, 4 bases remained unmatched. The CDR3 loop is CATSPTGSYGYTF. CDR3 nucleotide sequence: TGTGCCACCAGCCCGACAGGGAGCTATGGCTACACCTTC.